The 9 T cell receptor beta chains listed next were all sequenced from one sample in a study of identical twins. TCRdb itself ran the 5' RACE reads through MiXCR, one entry per CDR3 protein. The repertoire holds about 690,000 distinct CDR3 sequences, 5.5% to 7.5% seen once, with 1.5% to 2% in the top ten. The material sequenced was naive T cells sorted from blood. The source is a man younger than 30 in good health.

In its sample, this clonotype was seen many times. The chain is built from TRBV6-2 or TRBV6-3 and TRBJ2-3; 13 bases are a match to TRBD2. Unmatched junction bases numbered 10, after V lost 7 bases and J lost 6 bases. CDR1 and CDR2 (germline): MNHEY, SVGEGT. The CDR3 loop spans 16 amino acids. The DNA of the CDR3 is TGTGCCAGCAAGCAACTAGCGGGAGGGCCAACCGATACGCAGTATTTT. It is translated as CASKQLAGGPTDTQYF.

This clonotype came up a few times. The genes are TRBV11-2 and TRBJ2-1; D is possibly TRBD1 (6 bases). From germline, CDR1 is SGHAT and CDR2 FQNNGV. The CDR3 is 14 amino acids. V lost 3 bases, J lost 4 bases, and 10 bases lay in between. The CDR3 sequence is CASSFLQGYNEQFF. In DNA, the CDR3 is TGTGCCAGCAGCTTCTTGCAGGGGTACAATGAGCAGTTCTTC.

This chain uses TRBV14 with TRBJ2-1; D not resolved. Germline lookup yields CDR1 SGHDN and CDR2 FVKESK. The CDR3 is 11 residues long. Trimming cost V 1 base and J 9 bases, with 4 bases left between them. DNA for the CDR3: TGTGCCAGCAGCCAAGTTGTTGAGCAGTTCTTC. This codes for CASSQVVEQFF. Supplemented by reference TRBV14 and TRBJ2-1, the full variable domain reads EAGVTQFPSHSVIEKGQTVTLRCDPISGHDNLYWYRRVMGKEIKFLLHFVKESKQDESGMPNNRFLAERTGGTYSTLKVQPAELEDSGVYFCASSQVVEQFFGPGTRLTVL.

This clonotype occurred many times. The chain is built from TRBV25-1 and TRBJ1-2; TRBD1 matches 7 bases. V gave up 9 bases and J gave up 1 base; unmatched junction bases: 2. The CDR3 has 12 amino acids. Germline loops: CDR1 MGHDK, CDR2 SYGVNS. CDR3 in amino acids: CARGDSNYGYTF. The CDR3 DNA reads as TGTGCCAGAGGGGACAGTAACTATGGCTACACCTTC.

This clonotype has at least ten counts. The rearrangement uses TRBV18 and TRBJ2-7, with 9 bases matching TRBD1. Germline loops: CDR1 KGHSH, CDR2 LQKENI. V lost 3 bases to trimming and J lost 5 bases; unmatched junction nucleotides: 17. The CDR3 spans 18 residues. CDR3 region: CASSPGQGLTSRINEQYF. Here the CDR3 DNA reads TGTGCCAGCTCACCGGGACAGGGATTAACGTCGAGAATCAACGAGCAGTACTTC.

J is TRBJ2-7 and V is TRBV20-1, with 12 bases that match TRBD2. Trimming cost V 5 bases and J 3 bases; bases outside gene matches: 11. The length of the CDR3 is 16 residues. Germline V lookup: CDR1 DFQATT, CDR2 SNEGSKA (reference sequence). DNA of the CDR3: TGCAGTGCTCCGCTGCCCAGACTAGCGGGGGTCTACGAGCAGTACTTC. Its translation is CSAPLPRLAGVYEQYF.

At least ten counts were recorded for this clonotype. This chain connects TRBV28 to TRBJ1-5; perhaps TRBD1 as D (5 bases). The CDR3 is made up of 16 amino acids. V lost 2 bases, J lost 3 bases, and 14 bases lay in between. Germline CDR1 reads MDHEN; CDR2 reads SYDVKM. Here the CDR3 reads CASSLTSYRSNQPQHF. CDR3 sequence (DNA): TGTGCCAGCAGTTTAACCTCCTACAGGTCCAATCAGCCCCAGCATTTT. Together with reference TRBV28 and TRBJ1-5, the CDR3 gives the full variable domain: DVKVTQSSRYLVKRTGEKVFLECVQDMDHENMFWYRQDPGLGLRLIYFSYDVKMKEKGDIPEGYSVSREKKERFSLILESASTNQTSMYLCASSLTSYRSNQPQHFGDGTRLSIL.

This clonotype was found many times. The gene calls are TRBV5-1 and TRBJ2-7; D might be TRBD1 (5 bases). Trimming shortened V by 10 bases and J by 2 bases, and 22 bases separated the two germline ends. The CDR3 covers 15 residues. Germline V gene lookup returns CDR1 SGHRS and CDR2 YFSETQ. In DNA form, the CDR3 reads TGCGCCTTCCCCAGGGCCCGAGACCGACCCTACGAGCAGTACGTC. It encodes CAFPRARDRPYEQYV.

The chain joins TRBV25-1 to TRBJ2-1, with D possibly being TRBD2 (6 bases). The germline V and J ends were trimmed by 3 bases and 9 bases, with 12 bases remaining between them. This CDR3 spans 13 amino acids. Germline V gene data show CDR1 as MGHDK and CDR2 as SYGVNS. The CDR3 DNA follows: TGTGCCAGCAGTGAGGGGACTCTGGGTGAGCAGTTCTTC. Translating it yields CASSEGTLGEQFF.